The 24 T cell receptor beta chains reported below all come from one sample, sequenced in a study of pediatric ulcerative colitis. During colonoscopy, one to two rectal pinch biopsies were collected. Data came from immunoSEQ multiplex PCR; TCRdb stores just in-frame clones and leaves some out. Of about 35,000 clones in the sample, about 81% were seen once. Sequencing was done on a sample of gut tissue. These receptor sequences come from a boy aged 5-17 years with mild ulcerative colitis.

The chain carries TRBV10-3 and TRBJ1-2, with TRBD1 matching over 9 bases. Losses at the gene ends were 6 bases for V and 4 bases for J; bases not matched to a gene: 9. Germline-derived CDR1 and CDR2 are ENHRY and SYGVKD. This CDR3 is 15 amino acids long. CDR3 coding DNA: TGTGCCATCAGCGCGACAGGGGGAACCTCCTATGGCTACACCTTC. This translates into CAISATGGTSYGYTF.

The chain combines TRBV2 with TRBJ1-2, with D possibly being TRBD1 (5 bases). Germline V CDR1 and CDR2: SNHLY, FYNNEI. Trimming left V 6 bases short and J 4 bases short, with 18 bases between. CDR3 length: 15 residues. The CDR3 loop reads CASSHTGPLPYGYTF. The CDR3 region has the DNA TGTGCCAGCAGCCATACGGGGCCTTTGCCCTATGGCTACACCTTC.

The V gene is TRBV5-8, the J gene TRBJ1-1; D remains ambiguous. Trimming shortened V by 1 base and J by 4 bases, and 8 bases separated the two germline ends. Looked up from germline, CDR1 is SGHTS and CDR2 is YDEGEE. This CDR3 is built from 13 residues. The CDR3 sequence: CASSLSGFTEAFF. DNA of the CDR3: TGTGCCAGCAGCTTGTCCGGGTTCACTGAAGCTTTCTTT. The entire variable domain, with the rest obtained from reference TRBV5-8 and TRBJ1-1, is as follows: EAGVTQSPTHLIKTRGQQATLRCSPISGHTSVYWYQQALGLGLQFLLWYDEGEERNRGNFPPRFSGRQFPNYSSELNVNALELEDSALYLCASSLSGFTEAFFGQGTRLTVV.

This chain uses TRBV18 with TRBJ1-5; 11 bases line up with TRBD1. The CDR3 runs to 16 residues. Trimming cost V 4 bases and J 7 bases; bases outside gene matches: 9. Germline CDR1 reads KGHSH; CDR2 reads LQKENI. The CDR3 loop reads CASSRYGQGASQPQHF. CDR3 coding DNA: TGTGCCAGCTCACGATATGGACAGGGGGCAAGCCAGCCCCAGCATTTT.

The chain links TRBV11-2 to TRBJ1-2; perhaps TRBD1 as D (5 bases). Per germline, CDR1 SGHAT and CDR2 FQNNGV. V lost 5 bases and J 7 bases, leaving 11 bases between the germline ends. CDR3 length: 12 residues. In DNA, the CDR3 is TGTGCCAGCAGCGCCGGGGCGGCTGGCTACACCTTC. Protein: CASSAGAAGYTF.

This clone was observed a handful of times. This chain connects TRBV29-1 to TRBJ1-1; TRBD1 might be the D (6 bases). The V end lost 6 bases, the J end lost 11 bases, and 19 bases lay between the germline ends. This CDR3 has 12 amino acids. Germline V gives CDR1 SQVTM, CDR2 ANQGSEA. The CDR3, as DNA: TGCAGCGTCTCGCCGAGGGGGGATCAGGCTTTCTTT. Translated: CSVSPRGDQAFF.

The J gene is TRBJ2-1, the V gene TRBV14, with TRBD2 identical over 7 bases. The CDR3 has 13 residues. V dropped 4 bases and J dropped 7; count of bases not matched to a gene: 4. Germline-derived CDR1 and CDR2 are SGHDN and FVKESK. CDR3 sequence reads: CASSLAGGNEQFF. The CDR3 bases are TGTGCCAGCAGCCTAGCGGGTGGGAATGAGCAGTTCTTC.

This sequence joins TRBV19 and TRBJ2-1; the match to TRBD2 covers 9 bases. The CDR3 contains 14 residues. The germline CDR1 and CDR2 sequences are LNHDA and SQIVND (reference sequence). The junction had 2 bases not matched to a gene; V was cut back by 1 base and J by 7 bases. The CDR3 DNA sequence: TGTGCCAGTAGTATAGCCCTAGCGGGGAATGAGCAGTTCTTC. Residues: CASSIALAGNEQFF.

The CDR3 sequence is CASGSGTANTDTQYF. CDR3 nucleotide sequence: TGTGCTAGTGGCTCCGGGACAGCAAACACAGATACGCAGTATTTT. The rearrangement uses TRBV12-5 and TRBJ2-3; 7 bases align to TRBD1. The germline CDR1 and CDR2 sequences are LGHNT and FRNRAP. The CDR3 loop spans 15 amino acids. The J segment lost 2 bases and the V segment lost 6 bases, leaving 8 bases of the junction unmatched.

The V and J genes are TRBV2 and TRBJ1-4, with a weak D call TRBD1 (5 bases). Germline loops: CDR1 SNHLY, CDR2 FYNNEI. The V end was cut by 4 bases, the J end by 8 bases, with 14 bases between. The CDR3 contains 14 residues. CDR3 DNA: TGTGCCAGCAGTGGGGGCCCGAGGGCCGAAAAACTGTTTTTT. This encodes CASSGGPRAEKLFF.

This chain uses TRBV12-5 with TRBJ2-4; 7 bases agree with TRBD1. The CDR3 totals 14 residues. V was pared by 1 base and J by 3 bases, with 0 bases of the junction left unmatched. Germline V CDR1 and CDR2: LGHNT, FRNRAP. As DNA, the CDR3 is TGTGCTAGTGGTTTGGCAGGGGGCAAAAACATTCAGTACTTC. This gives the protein CASGLAGGKNIQYF.

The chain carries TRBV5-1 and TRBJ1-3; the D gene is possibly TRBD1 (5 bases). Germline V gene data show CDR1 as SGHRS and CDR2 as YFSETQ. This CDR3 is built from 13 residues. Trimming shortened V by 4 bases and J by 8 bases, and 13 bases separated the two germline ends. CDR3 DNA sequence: TGCGCCAGCAGCCTGGGGGTAGGATACACCATATATTTT. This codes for CASSLGVGYTIYF.

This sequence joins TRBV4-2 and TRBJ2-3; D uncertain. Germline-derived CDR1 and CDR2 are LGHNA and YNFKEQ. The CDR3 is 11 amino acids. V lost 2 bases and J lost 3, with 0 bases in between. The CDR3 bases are TGTGCCAGCAGCCAAACAGATACGCAGTATTTT. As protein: CASSQTDTQYF.

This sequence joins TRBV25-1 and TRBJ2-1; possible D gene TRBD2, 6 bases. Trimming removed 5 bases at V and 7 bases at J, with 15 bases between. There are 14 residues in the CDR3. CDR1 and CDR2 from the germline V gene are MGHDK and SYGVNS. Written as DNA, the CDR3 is TGTGCCAGCAGTTTCTTGGGGGGTACGAATGAGCAGTTCTTC. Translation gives CASSFLGGTNEQFF.

This CDR3 is CAWSDSTDTQYF. The CDR3 bases are TGTGCCTGGAGTGACAGCACAGATACGCAGTATTTT. The chain employs TRBV30 and TRBJ2-3; D uncertain. The germline CDR1 and CDR2 sequences are GTSNPN and SVGIG (reference sequence). Trimming pared 1 base from V and 0 bases from J, leaving 2 bases between. The CDR3 is 12 residues long.

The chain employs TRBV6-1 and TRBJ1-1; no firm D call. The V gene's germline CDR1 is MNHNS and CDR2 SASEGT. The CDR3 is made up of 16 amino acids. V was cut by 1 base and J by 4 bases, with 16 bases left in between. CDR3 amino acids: CASSEGGSYAGTEAFF. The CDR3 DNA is TGTGCCAGCAGTGAAGGAGGTTCGTATGCGGGCACTGAAGCTTTCTTT.

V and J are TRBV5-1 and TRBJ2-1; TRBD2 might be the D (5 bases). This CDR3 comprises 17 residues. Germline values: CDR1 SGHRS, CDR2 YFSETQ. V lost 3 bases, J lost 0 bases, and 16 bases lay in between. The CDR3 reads CASSSRPGTPSYNEQFF. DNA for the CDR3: TGCGCCAGCAGCTCCCGGCCGGGAACTCCCTCCTACAATGAGCAGTTCTTC.

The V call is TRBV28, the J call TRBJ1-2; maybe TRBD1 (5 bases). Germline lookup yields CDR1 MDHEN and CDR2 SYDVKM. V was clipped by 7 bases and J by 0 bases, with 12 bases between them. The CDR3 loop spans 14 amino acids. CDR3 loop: CASIGDGANYGYTF. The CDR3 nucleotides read TGTGCCAGCATTGGGGACGGTGCTAACTATGGCTACACCTTC.

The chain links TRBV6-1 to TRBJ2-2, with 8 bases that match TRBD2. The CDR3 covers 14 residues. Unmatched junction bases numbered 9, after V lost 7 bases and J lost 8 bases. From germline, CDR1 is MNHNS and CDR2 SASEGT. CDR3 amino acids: CASKGNSGEGELFF. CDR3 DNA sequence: TGTGCCAGCAAAGGAAATAGCGGGGAGGGGGAGCTGTTTTTT.

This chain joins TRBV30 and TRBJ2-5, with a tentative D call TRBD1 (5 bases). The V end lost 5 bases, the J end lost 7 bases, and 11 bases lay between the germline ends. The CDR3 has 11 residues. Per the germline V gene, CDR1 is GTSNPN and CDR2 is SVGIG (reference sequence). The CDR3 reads CAWAGLGTQYF. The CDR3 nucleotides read TGTGCCTGGGCAGGGTTGGGGACCCAGTACTTC. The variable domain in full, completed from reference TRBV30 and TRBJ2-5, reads SQTIHQWPATLVQPVGSPLSLECTVEGTSNPNLYWYRQAAGRGLQLLFYSVGIGQISSEVPQNLSASRPQDRQFILSSKKLLLSDSGFYLCAWAGLGTQYFGPGTRLLVL.

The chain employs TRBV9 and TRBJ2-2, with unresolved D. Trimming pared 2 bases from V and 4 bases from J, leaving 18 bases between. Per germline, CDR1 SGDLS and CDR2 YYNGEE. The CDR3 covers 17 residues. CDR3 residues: CASSVGLYQVTTGELFF. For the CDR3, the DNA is TGTGCCAGCAGCGTCGGCCTATATCAAGTGACCACCGGGGAGCTGTTTTTT.

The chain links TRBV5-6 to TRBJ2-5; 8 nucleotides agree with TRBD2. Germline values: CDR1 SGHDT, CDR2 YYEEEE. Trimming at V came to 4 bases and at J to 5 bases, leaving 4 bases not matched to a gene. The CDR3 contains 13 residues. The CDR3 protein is CASSRTSLETQYF. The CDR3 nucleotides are TGTGCCAGCAGCCGGACTAGCTTGGAGACCCAGTACTTC.

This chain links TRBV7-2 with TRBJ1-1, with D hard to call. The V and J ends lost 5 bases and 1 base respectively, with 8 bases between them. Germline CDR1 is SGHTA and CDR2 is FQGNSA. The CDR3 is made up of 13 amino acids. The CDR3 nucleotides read TGTGCCAGCAGCCCCGTCCGGAACACTGAAGCTTTCTTT. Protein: CASSPVRNTEAFF.

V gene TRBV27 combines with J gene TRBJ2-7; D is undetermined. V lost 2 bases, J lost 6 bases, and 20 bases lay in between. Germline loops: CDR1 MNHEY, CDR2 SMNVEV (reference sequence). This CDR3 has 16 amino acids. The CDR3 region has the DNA TGTGCCAGCAGTTTAATATCTTCGGTGCTACCTCCCGAGCAGTACTTC. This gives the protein CASSLISSVLPPEQYF.